Below are 18 T cell receptor beta chains sequenced from a single sample in a study of cytomegalovirus exposure and HLA in healthy donors. PCR involved 60 Vbeta and 13 Jbeta primers. The data were produced by immunoSEQ multiplex PCR, yet TCRdb's version contains in-frame clones alone and is incomplete. The sample records about 190,000 clones, 9.5% to 15% being singletons. The sequenced sample was PBMCs. These receptors all stem from a man aged 45-65 years in good health and CMV-seropositive.

This clone was counted a few times. The chain employs TRBV7-2 and TRBJ2-1; TRBD1 might be the D (6 bases). Between the trimmed V and J ends, which lost 1 base and 4 bases, there was a span of 11 bases. In germline, CDR1 is SGHTA, CDR2 FQGNSA. The CDR3 spans 15 residues. The CDR3 spells CASSLGVGAYNEQFF. In DNA, the CDR3 is TGTGCCAGCAGCTTAGGAGTGGGGGCTTACAATGAGCAGTTCTTC.

This clone was counted only a few times. V is TRBV7-2 and J is TRBJ2-3; TRBD2 aligns across 9 bases. The junction had 0 bases not matched to a gene; V was cut back by 2 bases and J by 3 bases. The CDR3 has 14 amino acids. Germline lookup yields CDR1 SGHTA and CDR2 FQGNSA. The CDR3 DNA sequence: TGTGCCAGCAGCTTAAGCGGGGGGACAGATACGCAGTATTTT. Encoded protein: CASSLSGGTDTQYF.

This clone was observed a few times. The V call is TRBV7-6, the J call TRBJ1-2, with 11 bases aligning to TRBD1. The V segment lost 4 bases and the J segment 5 bases; nucleotides outside the gene matches: 9. Germline V CDR1 and CDR2: SGHVS, FNYEAQ. CDR3 size: 16 residues. The CDR3 loop reads CASSWSGTGGGYGYTF. The CDR3 DNA sequence: TGTGCCAGCAGCTGGTCCGGGACAGGGGGAGGGTATGGCTACACCTTC.

Remarks on this clone: Other nucleotide sequences from this sample produce the same CDR3. CDR3 protein: CASSRTGGGSPLHF. CDR3 nucleotide sequence: TGTGCCAGCAGTCGGACAGGGGGCGGATCACCCCTCCACTTT. The rearrangement uses TRBV27 and TRBJ1-6, with 11 nucleotides matching TRBD1. Germline assignment: CDR1 MNHEY and CDR2 SMNVEV (reference sequence). The CDR3 is 14 amino acids. V was pared by 5 bases and J by 10 bases, with 4 bases of the junction left unmatched.

This clone was counted only a few times. This sequence joins TRBV7-2 and TRBJ1-6; possible D gene TRBD1, 5 bases. The CDR3 is made up of 15 amino acids. V was pared by 6 bases and J by 4 bases, with 13 bases between. CDR1 SGHTA and CDR2 FQGNSA come from the germline V gene. CDR3 in DNA: TGTGCCAGCAGGTCGCAGGGCCAATATAATTCACCCCTCCACTTT. Translated: CASRSQGQYNSPLHF.

This clone was seen only a few times. The V gene is TRBV25-1, the J gene TRBJ1-3; D gene unclear. CDR3 length: 14 amino acids. Germline V gene sequence: CDR1 MGHDK, CDR2 SYGVNS. Trimming pared 3 bases from V and 0 bases from J, leaving 6 bases between. The CDR3 sequence: CASSDSGSGNTIYF. DNA for the CDR3: TGTGCCAGCAGTGACAGTGGCTCTGGAAACACCATATATTTT.

This clone has just a few counts. The chain combines TRBV7-2 with TRBJ1-4; maybe TRBD1 (6 bases). Germline V CDR1 and CDR2: SGHTA, FQGNSA. Trimming cost V 5 bases and J 0 bases, with 13 bases left between them. This CDR3 contains 16 residues. CDR3 protein: CASSPSWTATNEKLFF. The CDR3 coding sequence is TGTGCCAGCAGCCCATCATGGACAGCAACTAATGAAAAACTGTTTTTT.

The chain recombines TRBV4-3 with TRBJ1-2, with 7 nucleotides matching TRBD1. J gave up 4 bases and V 2 bases, and 4 bases lay outside the gene matches. Per germline, CDR1 LGHNA and CDR2 YSLEER. The CDR3 covers 14 residues. The CDR3 here is CASSQRQGPYGYTF. The CDR3 DNA is TGCGCCAGCAGCCAACGACAGGGACCCTATGGCTACACCTTC.

A few counts support this clone. The rearrangement uses TRBV27 and TRBJ2-1; the match to TRBD2 covers 10 bases. This CDR3 has 16 amino acids. The trim removed 3 bases at V and 10 bases at J, leaving 12 bases unmatched. Germline CDR1 and CDR2: MNHEY and SMNVEV (reference sequence). The CDR3 loop is CASSFWLAGARAEQFF. CDR3 DNA: TGTGCCAGCAGTTTTTGGCTAGCGGGGGCCCGAGCCGAGCAGTTCTTC.

The chain employs TRBV14 and TRBJ1-6; tentatively, D is TRBD1 (5 bases). V was clipped by 3 bases and J by 1 base, with 10 bases between them. The CDR3 is 16 amino acids. Germline V gene data show CDR1 as SGHDN and CDR2 as FVKESK. CDR3 in DNA: TGTGCCAGCAGCCACCCCGGGGGATCCTATAATTCACCCCTCCACTTT. It specifies CASSHPGGSYNSPLHF.

A few counts support this clone. V is TRBV5-4 and J is TRBJ1-3; 8 positions agree with TRBD1. V gave up 4 bases and J gave up 4 bases; unmatched junction bases: 7. CDR3 size: 15 residues. Germline CDR1 is SGHNT and CDR2 is YYREEE (reference sequence). The CDR3 loop is CASSERTGPGNTIYF. The DNA of the CDR3 is TGTGCCAGCAGCGAAAGGACAGGGCCCGGAAACACCATATATTTT.

This clone was seen more than once but under ten times. The rearrangement links TRBV6-6 to TRBJ2-7; 7 bases align to TRBD1. Germline V gives CDR1 MNHNY, CDR2 SVGAGI (reference sequence). V lost 5 bases and J lost 3; bases outside the gene matches: 4. The CDR3 is 13 residues long. CDR3: CASSRQGNYEQYF. CDR3 bases: TGTGCCAGCAGTAGACAGGGCAACTACGAGCAGTACTTC.

This clone was observed a handful of times. The chain is built from TRBV5-1 and TRBJ2-5, with D hard to call. Deletions cut 7 bases from V and 5 bases from J, with 9 bases between. The CDR3 has 11 residues. Germline lookup yields CDR1 SGHRS and CDR2 YFSETQ. This CDR3 reads CASARVETQYF. The CDR3 DNA reads TGCGCCAGCGCCCGCGTGGAGACCCAGTACTTC.

This clone was recorded a few times. This sequence joins TRBV7-2 and TRBJ2-5; TRBD2 matches at 8 bases. With 1 base clipped from V and 4 bases from J, the junction kept 8 bases outside the gene matches. CDR1 is SGHTA, CDR2 FQGNSA, per germline. The length of the CDR3 is 16 residues. The CDR3 DNA sequence: TGTGCCAGCAGCTTAGGGCCAGCGGGGGTAGGAGAGACCCAGTACTTC. Residues: CASSLGPAGVGETQYF.

The chain combines TRBV9 with TRBJ1-4; 8 bases line up with TRBD1. This CDR3 region has 15 residues. Germline V gene sequence: CDR1 SGDLS, CDR2 YYNGEE. V lost 4 bases, J lost 7 bases, and 9 bases stayed unmatched. The CDR3 sequence: CASSLRQGLSEKLFF. The CDR3 coding sequence is TGTGCCAGCAGCCTCCGACAGGGGTTGAGTGAAAAACTGTTTTTT.

The V and J genes are TRBV6-5 and TRBJ2-7, with 12 bases matching TRBD2. The ends lost 5 bases at V and 4 bases at J; junction bases unmatched: 6. The CDR3 consists of 15 residues. Germline V lookup: CDR1 MNHEY, CDR2 SVGAGI. The CDR3 region has the DNA TGTGCCAGCAGTCATGGACTAGCGGGGAGATACGAGCAGTACTTC. Protein sequence: CASSHGLAGRYEQYF.

This clone was detected a few times. The genes are TRBV4-3 and TRBJ1-4; D is perhaps TRBD1 (5 bases). Germline V CDR1 and CDR2: LGHNA, YSLEER. There are 17 residues in the CDR3. Trimming pared 0 bases from V and 0 bases from J, leaving 11 bases between. The CDR3 reads CASSQDTSGATNEKLFF. CDR3 in DNA: TGCGCCAGCAGCCAAGATACGTCGGGGGCAACTAATGAAAAACTGTTTTTT.

The V and J genes are TRBV11-2 and TRBJ2-7, with D possibly being TRBD2 (5 bases). Trimming shortened V by 1 base and J by 8 bases, and 12 bases separated the two germline ends. This CDR3 spans 13 amino acids. CDR1 and CDR2 from the germline V gene are SGHAT and FQNNGV. In nucleotides, the CDR3 is TGTGCCAGCAGCTTAGTTCGTGGGGAGAAGCAGTACTTC. Translated, it gives CASSLVRGEKQYF.